This T cell receptor beta chain is drawn from a study of PD-L1 blockade in urothelial cancer. On the study more broadly: Atezolizumab therapy began for patients in about 2014, dosed at 1,200 mg intravenously every 3 weeks. Male sex and bladder-origin urothelial cancer were recorded for about nine tenths of the roughly 29 patients. The study recovered a median of 141,255 T cells per blood sample.

The V gene's germline CDR1 is SEHNR and CDR2 FQNEAQ (reference sequence). The CDR3 runs 14 residues. Trimming took 5 bases from V and 4 from J, leaving 13 bases between them. Synthetic TCR analog templates were spiked into each PCR. Some clones are missing from TCRdb's copy, which holds only in-frame ones; the method was immunoSEQ multiplex PCR. There are 90,000 to 120,000 clones in the sample; approximately 85% occur only once, and roughly 2.2% lies in the top ten. This clone was recorded once. The chain is built from TRBV7-9 and TRBJ2-3, with D perhaps matching TRBD1 (5 bases). Sample: PBMCs, taken around atezolizumab (anti-PD-L1) treatment. The TCR originated in a man in his fifties or sixties with urothelial cancer. The CDR3 here is CASSPTGRADTQYF. CDR3 coding DNA: TGTGCCAGCAGCCCAACAGGCCGGGCAGATACGCAGTATTTT.